Sequencing of this T cell receptor (beta chain) was carried out in a study of beta chain features in type 1 diabetes. The sequenced template was cDNA made from the entire isolated RNA. Sequencing was performed with immunoSEQ multiplex PCR; in TCRdb, only in-frame clones are kept and a portion is missing. This sample has over 500,000 clones, with 15% to 17% found just once. The clonotype originates from a young man in good health. Sequencing was performed on naive CD4+ T cells from blood.

The chain's CDR3 is CASSLTFRRVSEKLFF. CDR3 coding DNA: TGTGCCAGCAGTTTAACATTCCGGCGTGTCAGTGAAAAACTGTTTTTT. This sequence joins TRBV27 and TRBJ1-4; D uncertain. Germline V gene lookup returns CDR1 MNHEY and CDR2 SMNVEV (reference sequence). This CDR3 spans 16 amino acids. V lost 2 bases to trimming and J lost 7 bases, with 17 bases between them.